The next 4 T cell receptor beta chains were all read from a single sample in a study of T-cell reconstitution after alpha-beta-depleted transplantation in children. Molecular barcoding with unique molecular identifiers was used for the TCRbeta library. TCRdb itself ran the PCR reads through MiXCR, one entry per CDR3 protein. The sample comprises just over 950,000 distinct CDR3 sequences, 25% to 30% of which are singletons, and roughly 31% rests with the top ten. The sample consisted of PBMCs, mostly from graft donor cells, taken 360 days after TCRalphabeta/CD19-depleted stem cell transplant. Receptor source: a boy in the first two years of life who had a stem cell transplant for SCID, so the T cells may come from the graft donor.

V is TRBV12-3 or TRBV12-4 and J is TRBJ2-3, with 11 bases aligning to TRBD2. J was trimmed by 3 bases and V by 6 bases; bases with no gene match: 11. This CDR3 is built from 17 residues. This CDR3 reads CASSPPPLAGGTDTQYF. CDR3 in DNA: TGTGCCAGCAGCCCCCCGCCCCTAGCGGGGGGTACAGATACGCAGTATTTT.

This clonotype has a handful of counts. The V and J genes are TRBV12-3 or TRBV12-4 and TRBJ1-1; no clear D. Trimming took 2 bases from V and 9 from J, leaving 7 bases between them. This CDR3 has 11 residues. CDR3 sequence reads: CASSLTPKAFF. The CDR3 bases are TGTGCCAGCAGTTTAACCCCGAAAGCTTTCTTT.

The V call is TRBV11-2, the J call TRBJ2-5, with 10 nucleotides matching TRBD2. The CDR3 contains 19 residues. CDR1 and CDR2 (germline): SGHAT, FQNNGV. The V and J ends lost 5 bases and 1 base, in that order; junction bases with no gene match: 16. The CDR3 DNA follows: TGTGCCAGCAGCCCTGGAAGGGGTAGCGGGGGGTACTCCCAAGAGACCCAGTACTTC. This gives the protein CASSPGRGSGGYSQETQYF.

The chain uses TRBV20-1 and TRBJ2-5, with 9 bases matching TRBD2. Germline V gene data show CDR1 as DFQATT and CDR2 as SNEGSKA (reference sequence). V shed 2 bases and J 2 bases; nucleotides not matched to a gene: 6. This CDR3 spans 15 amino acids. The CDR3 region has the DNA TGCAGTGCTAGAAAGGGGCTAGCGGGGCAAGAGACCCAGTACTTC. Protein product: CSARKGLAGQETQYF.